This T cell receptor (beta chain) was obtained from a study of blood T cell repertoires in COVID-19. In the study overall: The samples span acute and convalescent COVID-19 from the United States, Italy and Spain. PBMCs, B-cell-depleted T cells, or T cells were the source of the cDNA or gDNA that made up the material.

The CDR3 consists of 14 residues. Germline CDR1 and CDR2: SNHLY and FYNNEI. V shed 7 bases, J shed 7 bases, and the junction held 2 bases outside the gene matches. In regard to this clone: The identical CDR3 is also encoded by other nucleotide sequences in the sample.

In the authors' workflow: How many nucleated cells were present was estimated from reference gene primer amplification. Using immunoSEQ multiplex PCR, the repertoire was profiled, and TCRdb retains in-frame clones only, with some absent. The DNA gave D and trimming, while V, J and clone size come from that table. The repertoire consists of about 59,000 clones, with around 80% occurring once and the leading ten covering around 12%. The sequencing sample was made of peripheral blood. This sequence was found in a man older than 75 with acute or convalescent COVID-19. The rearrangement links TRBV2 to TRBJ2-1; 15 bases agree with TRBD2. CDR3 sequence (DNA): TGTGCCAGCAAGGGGACTAGCGGGGGGAATGAGCAGTTCTTC. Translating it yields CASKGTSGGNEQFF.